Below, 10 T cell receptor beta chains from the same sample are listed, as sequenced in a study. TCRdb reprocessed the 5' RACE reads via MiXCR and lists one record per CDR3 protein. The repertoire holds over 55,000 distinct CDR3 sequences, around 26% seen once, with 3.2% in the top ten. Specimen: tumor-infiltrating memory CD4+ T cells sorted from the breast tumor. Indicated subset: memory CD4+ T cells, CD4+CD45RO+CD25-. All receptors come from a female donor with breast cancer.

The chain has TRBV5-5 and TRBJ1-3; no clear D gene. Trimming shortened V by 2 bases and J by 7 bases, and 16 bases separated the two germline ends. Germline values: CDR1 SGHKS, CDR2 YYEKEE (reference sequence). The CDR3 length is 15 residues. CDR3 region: CASSLRGFSGNTIYF. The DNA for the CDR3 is TGTGCCAGCAGCTTAAGAGGATTTTCGGGTAACACCATATATTTT.

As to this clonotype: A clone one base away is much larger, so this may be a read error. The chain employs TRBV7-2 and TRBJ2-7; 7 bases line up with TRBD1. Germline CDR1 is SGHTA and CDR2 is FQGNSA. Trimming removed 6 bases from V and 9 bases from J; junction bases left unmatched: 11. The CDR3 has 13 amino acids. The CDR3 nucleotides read TGTGCCAGCAGACGTACAGGGGTTGACGGGCAGTACTTC. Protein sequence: CASRRTGVDGQYF.

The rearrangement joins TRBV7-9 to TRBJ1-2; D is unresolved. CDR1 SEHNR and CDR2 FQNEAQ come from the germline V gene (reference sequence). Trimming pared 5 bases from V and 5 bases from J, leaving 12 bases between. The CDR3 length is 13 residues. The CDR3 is CASSHEVGYGYTF. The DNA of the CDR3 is TGTGCCAGCAGCCACGAGGTTGGGTATGGCTACACCTTC. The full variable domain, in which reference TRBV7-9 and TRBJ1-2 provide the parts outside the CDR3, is DTGVSQNPRHKITKRGQNVTFRCDPISEHNRLYWYRQTLGQGPEFLTYFQNEAQLEKSRLLSDRFSAERPKGSFSTLEIQRTEQGDSAMYLCASSHEVGYGYTFGSGTRLTVV.

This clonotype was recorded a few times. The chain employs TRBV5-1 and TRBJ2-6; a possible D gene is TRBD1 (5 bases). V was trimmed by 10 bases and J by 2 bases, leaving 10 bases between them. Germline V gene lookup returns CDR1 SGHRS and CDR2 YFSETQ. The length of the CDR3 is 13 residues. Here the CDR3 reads CASRAAGANVLTF. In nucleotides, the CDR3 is TGCGCCTCCAGGGCCGCTGGGGCCAACGTCCTGACTTTC.

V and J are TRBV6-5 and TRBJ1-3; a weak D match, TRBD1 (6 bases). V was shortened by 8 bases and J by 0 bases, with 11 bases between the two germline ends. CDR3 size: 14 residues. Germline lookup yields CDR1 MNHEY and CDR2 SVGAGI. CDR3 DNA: TGTGCCAGCGGACAGTCAGCCTCTGGAAACACCATATATTTT. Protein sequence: CASGQSASGNTIYF.

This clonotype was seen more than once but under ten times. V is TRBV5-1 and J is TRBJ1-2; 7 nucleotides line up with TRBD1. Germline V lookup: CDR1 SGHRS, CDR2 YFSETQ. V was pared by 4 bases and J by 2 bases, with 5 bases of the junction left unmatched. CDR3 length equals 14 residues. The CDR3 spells CASSQSTGNYGYTF. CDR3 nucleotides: TGCGCCAGCAGCCAGTCGACAGGGAACTATGGCTACACCTTC.

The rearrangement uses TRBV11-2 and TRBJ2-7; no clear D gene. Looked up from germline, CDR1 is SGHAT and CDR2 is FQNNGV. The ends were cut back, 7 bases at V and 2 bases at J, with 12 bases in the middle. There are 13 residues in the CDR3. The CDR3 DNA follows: TGTGCCAGCATCATATCTGATACCTACGAGCAGTACGTC. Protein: CASIISDTYEQYV.

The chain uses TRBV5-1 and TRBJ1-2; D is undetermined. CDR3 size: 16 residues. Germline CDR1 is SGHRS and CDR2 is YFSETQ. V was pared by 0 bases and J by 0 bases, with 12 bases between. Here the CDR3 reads CASSLGPSTANYGYTF. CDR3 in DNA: TGCGCCAGCAGCTTGGGGCCCTCGACGGCTAACTATGGCTACACCTTC.

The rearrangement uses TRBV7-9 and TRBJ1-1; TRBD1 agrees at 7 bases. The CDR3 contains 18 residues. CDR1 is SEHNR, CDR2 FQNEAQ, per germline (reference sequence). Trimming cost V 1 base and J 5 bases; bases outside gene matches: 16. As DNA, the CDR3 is TGTGCCAGCAGCTTAGGGTTCGGCGGGGTAACAGGGGTGACTGAAGCTTTCTTT. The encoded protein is CASSLGFGGVTGVTEAFF.

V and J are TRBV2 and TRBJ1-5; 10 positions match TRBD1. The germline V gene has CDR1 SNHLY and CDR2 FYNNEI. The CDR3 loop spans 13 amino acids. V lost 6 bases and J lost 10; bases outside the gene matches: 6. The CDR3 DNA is TGTGCCAGCAGGGGACAGGGGATAGGACCCCAGCATTTT. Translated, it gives CASRGQGIGPQHF. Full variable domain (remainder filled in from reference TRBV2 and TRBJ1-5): EPEVTQTPSHQVTQMGQEVILRCVPISNHLYFYWYRQILGQKVEFLVSFYNNEISEKSEIFDDQFSVERPDGSNFTLKIRSTKLEDSAMYFCASRGQGIGPQHFGDGTRLSIL.